Sequencing of this T cell receptor (beta chain) was carried out in a study of OX40 agonist ivuxolimab in advanced cancers. About the study: Participants could have had prior anti-PD-1, anti-PD-L1 or anti-CTLA-4 therapy, and roughly 39% had some. In three patients, partial responses were observed, one with hepatocellular carcinoma and two with cutaneous melanoma.

CDR3 size: 14 residues. Germline V CDR1 and CDR2: SGHNT, YYREEE (reference sequence). V lost 3 bases and J lost 8, with 15 bases in between. Produced via immunoSEQ multiplex PCR; TCRdb's table is partial and in-frame only. The profile shows tens of thousands of clones, less than 95% of them singletons. The source material was CD4+ or CD8+ T cells sorted from blood, sampled in a trial of the OX40 agonist ivuxolimab. This chain links TRBV5-4 with TRBJ2-1, with D perhaps TRBD1 or TRBD2 (5 bases each). The clonotype comes from an adult with an advanced solid tumor such as melanoma, head and neck, liver or kidney cancer. This CDR3 is CASSYGARFYEQFF. The CDR3 DNA sequence: TGTGCCAGCAGCTACGGGGCCCGTTTTTATGAGCAGTTCTTC.